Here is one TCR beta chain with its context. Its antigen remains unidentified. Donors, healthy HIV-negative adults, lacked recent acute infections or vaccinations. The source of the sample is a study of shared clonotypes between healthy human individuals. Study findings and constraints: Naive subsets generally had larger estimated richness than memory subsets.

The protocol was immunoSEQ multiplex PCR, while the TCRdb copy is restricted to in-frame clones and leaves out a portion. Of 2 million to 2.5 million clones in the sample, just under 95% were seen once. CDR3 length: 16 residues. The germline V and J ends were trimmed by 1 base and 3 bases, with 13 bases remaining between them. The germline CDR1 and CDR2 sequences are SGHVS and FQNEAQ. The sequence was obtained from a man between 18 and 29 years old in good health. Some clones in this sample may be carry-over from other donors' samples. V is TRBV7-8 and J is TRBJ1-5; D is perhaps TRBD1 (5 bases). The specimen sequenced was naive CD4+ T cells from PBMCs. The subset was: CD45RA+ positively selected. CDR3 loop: CASSLVAGQFNQPQHF. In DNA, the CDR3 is TGTGCCAGCAGCTTAGTAGCCGGACAATTCAATCAGCCCCAGCATTTT.